This is a list of T cell receptor beta chains from one sample in a study of OX40 agonist ivuxolimab in advanced cancers. Sequencing used immunoSEQ multiplex PCR; TCRdb keeps in-frame clones, though not all of them. Among around 45,000 clones, roughly 87% were seen once, and the ten largest hold 5% to 7%. The specimen comprised CD4+ or CD8+ T cells sorted from blood, sampled in a trial of the OX40 agonist ivuxolimab. The receptors derive from an adult with an advanced solid tumor such as melanoma, head and neck, liver or kidney cancer. Each CDR3 is given with its conserved first and last residue. A D gene is named only where the DNA matches it firmly. Size values are once, few and many counts, or a class for expanded clones, and some rows have none.

V gene,J gene,D gene,CDR3 length,clone size,CDR3 protein,CDR3 DNA
TRBV27,TRBJ2-5,.,11,.,CASGDIETQYF,TGTGCCAGCGGGGATATTGAGACCCAGTACTTC
TRBV4-3,TRBJ1-1,.,13,once,CASSQEKYREAFF,TGCGCCAGCAGCCAAGAAAAGTACAGAGAAGCTTTCTTT
TRBV6-5,TRBJ1-1,.,13,.,CASSYARSTEAFF,TGTGCCAGCAGTTACGCAAGGAGCACTGAAGCTTTCTTT
TRBV4-3,TRBJ1-4,.,15,.,CASSQDAGINEKLFF,TGCGCCAGCAGCCAAGATGCAGGGATTAATGAAAAACTGTTTTTT
TRBV27,TRBJ2-3,TRBD2,16,once,CASSSLAGGRSDTQYF,TGTGCCAGCAGTTCACTAGCGGGGGGGCGATCAGATACGCAGTATTTT
TRBV29-1,TRBJ1-2,.,12,.,CSVEGGDYGYTF,TGCAGCGTTGAAGGGGGCGACTATGGCTACACCTTC
TRBV7-9,TRBJ1-1,.,12,.,CASSSTNTEAFF,TGTGCCAGCAGCTCGACAAACACTGAAGCTTTCTTT
TRBV4-1,TRBJ2-3,.,16,.,CASSQEQTDSTDTQYF,TGCGCCAGCAGCCAAGAACAGACAGATAGCACAGATACGCAGTATTTT
TRBV19,TRBJ1-1,.,12,.,CAASGQGSEAFF,TGTGCCGCCTCCGGGCAGGGCTCTGAAGCTTTCTTT
TRBV5-1,TRBJ1-2,.,13,.,CASSLDTHYGYTF,TGCGCCAGCAGCTTGGACACCCACTATGGCTACACCTTC
TRBV19,TRBJ1-1,.,10,.,CARETDEAFF,TGTGCCAGAGAGACAGACGAAGCTTTCTTT
TRBV19,TRBJ2-5,.,13,.,CASSIWGKETQYF,TGTGCCAGTAGTATTTGGGGAAAAGAGACCCAGTACTTC
TRBV5-6,TRBJ2-2,.,14,once,CASSLVLDTGELFF,TGTGCCAGCAGCTTGGTGTTGGACACCGGGGAGCTGTTTTTT
TRBV6-5,TRBJ2-1,TRBD1,12,.,CASSDRGNEQFF,TGTGCCAGCAGTGACAGGGGCAATGAGCAGTTCTTC
TRBV2,TRBJ1-1,.,13,.,CASRPTGNTEAFF,TGTGCCAGCAGGCCTACAGGGAACACTGAAGCTTTCTTT
TRBV7-2,TRBJ2-7,.,16,.,CASSSIVGGIVYEQYF,TGTGCCAGCAGCTCCATCGTTGGCGGGATAGTTTACGAGCAGTACTTC
TRBV5-6,TRBJ2-5,TRBD2,18,.,CASSKLAGGPRGEETQYF,TGTGCCAGCAGCAAACTAGCGGGAGGGCCTAGGGGTGAAGAGACCCAGTACTTC
TRBV11-2,TRBJ2-3,.,13,.,CASSRPGVDTQYF,TGTGCCAGCAGCCGACCGGGAGTAGATACGCAGTATTTT
TRBV28,TRBJ2-3,.,16,once,CASQNSRGGATDTQYF,TGTGCCAGCCAAAACTCGCGGGGCGGGGCCACAGATACGCAGTATTTT
TRBV7-6,TRBJ2-2,.,15,.,CASSLASGAGGELFF,TGTGCCAGCAGCTTAGCATCTGGGGCCGGCGGGGAGCTGTTTTTT
TRBV9,TRBJ2-1,.,14,.,CASSGPSSFDEQFF,TGTGCCAGCAGCGGACCTTCTAGCTTCGATGAGCAGTTCTTC
TRBV30,TRBJ1-2,.,12,.,CAWKSSFYGYTF,TGTGCCTGGAAGTCGAGCTTCTATGGCTACACCTTC
TRBV29-1,TRBJ2-7,TRBD2,15,.,CSVLGGNFVGYEQYF,TGCAGCGTTCTGGGAGGGAATTTCGTAGGCTACGAGCAGTACTTC
TRBV5-8,TRBJ2-2,TRBD2,18,.,CASSLASSGIRTAGELFF,TGTGCCAGCAGCTTGGCCTCGAGCGGGATAAGGACGGCCGGGGAGCTGTTTTTT
TRBV9,TRBJ1-2,.,12,.,CASSVAGNGYTF,TGTGCCAGCAGTGTAGCAGGTAATGGCTACACCTTC
TRBV5-6,TRBJ2-7,.,14,.,CASSSPRRVYEQYF,TGTGCCAGCAGCTCCCCCCGGCGAGTCTACGAGCAGTACTTC
TRBV21-1,TRBJ1-3,.,14,.,CARRDRASGNTIYF,TGTGCCAGAAGGGACAGGGCCTCTGGAAACACCATATATTTT
TRBV30,TRBJ1-1,.,11,.,CAWGGGTEAFF,TGTGCCTGGGGAGGGGGCACTGAAGCTTTCTTT
TRBV7-2,TRBJ2-1,.,15,.,CASSPSGGLYNEQFF,TGTGCCAGCTCACCGTCAGGGGGGCTCTACAATGAGCAGTTCTTC